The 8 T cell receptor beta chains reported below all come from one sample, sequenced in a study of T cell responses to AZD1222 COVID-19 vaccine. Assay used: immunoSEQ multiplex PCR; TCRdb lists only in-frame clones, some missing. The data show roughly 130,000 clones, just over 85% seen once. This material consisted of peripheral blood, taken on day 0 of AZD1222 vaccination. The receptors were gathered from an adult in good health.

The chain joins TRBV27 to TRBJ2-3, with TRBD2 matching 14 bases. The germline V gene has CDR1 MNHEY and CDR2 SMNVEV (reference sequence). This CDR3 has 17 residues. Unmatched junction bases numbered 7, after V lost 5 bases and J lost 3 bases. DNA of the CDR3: TGTGCCAGCAGTGCCCCCGGGACTAGCGGGGGTACAGATACGCAGTATTTT. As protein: CASSAPGTSGGTDTQYF.

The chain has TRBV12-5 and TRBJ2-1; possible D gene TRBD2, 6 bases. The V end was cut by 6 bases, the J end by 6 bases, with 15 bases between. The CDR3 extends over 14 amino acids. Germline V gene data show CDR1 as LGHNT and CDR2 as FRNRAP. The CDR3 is CASGRRERGNEQFF. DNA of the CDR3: TGTGCTAGTGGGCGTCGGGAGAGGGGCAATGAGCAGTTCTTC. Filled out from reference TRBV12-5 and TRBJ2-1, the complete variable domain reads DARVTQTPRHKVTEMGQEVTMRCQPILGHNTVFWYRQTMMQGLELLAYFRNRAPLDDSGMPKDRFSAEMPDATLATLKIQPSEPRDSAVYFCASGRRERGNEQFFGPGTRLTVL.

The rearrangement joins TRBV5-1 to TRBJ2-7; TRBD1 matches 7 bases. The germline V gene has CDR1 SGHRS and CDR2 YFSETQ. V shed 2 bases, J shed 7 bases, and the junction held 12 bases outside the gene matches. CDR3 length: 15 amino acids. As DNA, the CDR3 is TGCGCCAGCAGCTTTCGACAGGGTGCCCCAGGGGAGCAGTACTTC. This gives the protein CASSFRQGAPGEQYF.

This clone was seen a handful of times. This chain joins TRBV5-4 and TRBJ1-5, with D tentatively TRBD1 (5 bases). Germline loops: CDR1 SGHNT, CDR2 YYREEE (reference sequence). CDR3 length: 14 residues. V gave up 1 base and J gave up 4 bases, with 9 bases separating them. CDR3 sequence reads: CASSLMGGNQPQHF. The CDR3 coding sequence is TGTGCCAGCAGCTTGATGGGGGGGAATCAGCCCCAGCATTTT.

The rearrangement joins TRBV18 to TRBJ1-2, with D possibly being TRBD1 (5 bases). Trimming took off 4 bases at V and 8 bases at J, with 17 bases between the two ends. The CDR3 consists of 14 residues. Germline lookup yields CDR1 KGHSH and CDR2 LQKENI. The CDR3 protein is CASSQYDQGEGYTF. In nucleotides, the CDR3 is TGTGCCAGCTCACAATATGACCAGGGCGAGGGCTACACCTTC. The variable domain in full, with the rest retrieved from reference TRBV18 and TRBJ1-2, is NAGVMQNPRHLVRRRGQEARLRCSPMKGHSHVYWYRQLPEEGLKFMVYLQKENIIDESGMPKERFSAEFPKEGPSILRIQQVVRGDSAAYFCASSQYDQGEGYTFGSGTRLTVV.

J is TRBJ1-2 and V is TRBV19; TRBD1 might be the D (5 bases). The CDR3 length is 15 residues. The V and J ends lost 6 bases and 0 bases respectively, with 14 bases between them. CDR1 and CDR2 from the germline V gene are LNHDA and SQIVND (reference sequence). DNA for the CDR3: TGTGCCAGTAGGGAAGAACTAGGGGCTAACTATGGCTACACCTTC. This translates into CASREELGANYGYTF.

The DNA of the CDR3 is TGCAGCGTCGATTTTACAGGGGAAGCTTTCTTT. Its protein product is CSVDFTGEAFF. This chain links TRBV29-1 with TRBJ1-1; perhaps TRBD1 as D (6 bases). V was cut by 6 bases and J by 8 bases, with 13 bases left in between. The CDR3 contains 11 residues. Per germline, CDR1 SQVTM and CDR2 ANQGSEA.

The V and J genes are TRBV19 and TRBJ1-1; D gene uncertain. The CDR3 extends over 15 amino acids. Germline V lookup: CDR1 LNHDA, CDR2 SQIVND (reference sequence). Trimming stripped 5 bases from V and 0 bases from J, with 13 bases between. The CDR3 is CASSGDSLMNTEAFF. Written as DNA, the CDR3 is TGTGCCAGTAGTGGGGATTCCCTCATGAACACTGAAGCTTTCTTT. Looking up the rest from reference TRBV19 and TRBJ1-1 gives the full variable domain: DGGITQSPKYLFRKEGQNVTLSCEQNLNHDAMYWYRQDPGQGLRLIYYSQIVNDFQKGDIAEGYSVSREKKESFPLTVTSAQKNPTAFYLCASSGDSLMNTEAFFGQGTRLTVV.